This T cell receptor (beta chain) was observed in a study of blood T cells in healthy people across ages. Study results and caveats: Per million T cells, TCR beta diversity dropped roughly linearly as age increased.

Details on this clonotype: Its cognate antigen is unknown.

Through a sample-barcoded 5' primer and a J-beta primer mix, a second PCR was run for roughly 7 to 12 cycles. Using its own MiXCR run on the 5' RACE reads, TCRdb lists one record per CDR3 protein. The sample holds about 280,000 distinct CDR3 sequences, less than 30% seen once. CDR3 length: 14 residues. Trimming stripped 8 bases from V and 4 bases from J, with 18 bases between. Germline V gene data show CDR1 as MDHEN and CDR2 as SYDVKM. V is TRBV28 and J is TRBJ2-7, with D perhaps TRBD1 (6 bases). The TCR sequence derives from a woman between 65 and 79 years old in good health. The sequenced sample consisted of blood. The CDR3 region has the DNA TGTGCCAGCGCCACTGCAGGGGCCCATTACGAGCAGTACTTC. Residues: CASATAGAHYEQYF.